In this sample, the clone carrying this TCR beta chain turned up many times. The sample is drawn from a study of blood T cell repertoires in COVID-19. Study details: There were acute and convalescent COVID-19 samples, and they came from the United States, Italy and Spain. In each case, the material was cDNA or gDNA derived from T cells, B-cell-depleted T cells, or PBMCs.

The CDR3 extends over 13 amino acids. J was trimmed by 6 bases and V by 5 bases; bases with no gene match: 4. Germline lookup yields CDR1 MNHNY and CDR2 SVGAGI (reference sequence). In the source study's methods: Cell counts per sample came from amplifying reference gene primers. Sequencing was performed with immunoSEQ multiplex PCR; in TCRdb, only in-frame clones are kept and a portion is missing. For V, J and clone size, that table is used; D and trimming come from the DNA. Of roughly 350,000 clones in the sample, approximately 90% were seen once. This TCR was recovered from a woman under 30 who had recovered from COVID-19. V and J are TRBV6-6 and TRBJ2-7; TRBD1 agrees at 10 bases. Sequencing input: peripheral blood. The CDR3 loop is CASSPGQGLEQYV. CDR3 in DNA: TGTGCCAGCAGTCCGGGACAGGGGCTCGAGCAGTACGTC.